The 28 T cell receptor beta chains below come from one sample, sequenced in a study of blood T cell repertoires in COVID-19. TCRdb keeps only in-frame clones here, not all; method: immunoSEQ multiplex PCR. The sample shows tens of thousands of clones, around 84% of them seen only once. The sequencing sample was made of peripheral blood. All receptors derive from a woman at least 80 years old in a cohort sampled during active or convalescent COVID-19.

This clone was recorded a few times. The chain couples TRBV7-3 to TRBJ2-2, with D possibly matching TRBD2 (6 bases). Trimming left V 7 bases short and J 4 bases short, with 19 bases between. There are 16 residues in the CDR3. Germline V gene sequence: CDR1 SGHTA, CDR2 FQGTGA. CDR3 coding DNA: TGTGCCAGCACCTTCCTACGGGGGAGCTCCACCGGGGAGCTGTTTTTT. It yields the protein CASTFLRGSSTGELFF.

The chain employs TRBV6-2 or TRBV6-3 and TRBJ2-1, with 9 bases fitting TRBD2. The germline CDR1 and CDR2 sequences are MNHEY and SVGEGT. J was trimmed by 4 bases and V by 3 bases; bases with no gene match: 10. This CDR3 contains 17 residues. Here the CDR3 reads CASSYRPTSGIYNEQFF. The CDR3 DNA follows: TGTGCCAGCAGTTATCGCCCGACTAGCGGAATATACAATGAGCAGTTCTTC.

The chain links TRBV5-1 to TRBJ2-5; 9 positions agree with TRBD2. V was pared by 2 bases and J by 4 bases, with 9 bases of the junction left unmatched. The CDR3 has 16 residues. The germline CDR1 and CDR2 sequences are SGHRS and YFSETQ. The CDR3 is CASSLIGLAGRETQYF. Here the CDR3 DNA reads TGCGCCAGCAGCTTAATAGGGCTAGCGGGAAGAGAGACCCAGTACTTC.

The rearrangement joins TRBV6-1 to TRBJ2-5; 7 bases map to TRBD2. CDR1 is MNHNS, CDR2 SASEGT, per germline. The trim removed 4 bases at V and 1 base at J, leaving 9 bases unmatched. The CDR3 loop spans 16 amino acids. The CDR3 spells CASSVLNWGGQETQYF. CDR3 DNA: TGTGCCAGCAGTGTCCTAAATTGGGGGGGCCAAGAGACCCAGTACTTC.

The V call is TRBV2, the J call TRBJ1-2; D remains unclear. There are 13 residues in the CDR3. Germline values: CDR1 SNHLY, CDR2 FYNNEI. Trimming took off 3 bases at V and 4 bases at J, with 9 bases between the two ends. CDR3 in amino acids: CASSDFGIYGYTF. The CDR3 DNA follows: TGTGCCAGCAGTGATTTCGGGATCTATGGCTACACCTTC.

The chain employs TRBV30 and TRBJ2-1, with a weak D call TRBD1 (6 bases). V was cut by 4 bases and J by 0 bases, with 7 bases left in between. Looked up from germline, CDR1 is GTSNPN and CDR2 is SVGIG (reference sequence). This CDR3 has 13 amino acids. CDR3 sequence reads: CAWKDSSYNEQFF. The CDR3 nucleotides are TGTGCCTGGAAGGACAGCTCCTACAATGAGCAGTTCTTC.

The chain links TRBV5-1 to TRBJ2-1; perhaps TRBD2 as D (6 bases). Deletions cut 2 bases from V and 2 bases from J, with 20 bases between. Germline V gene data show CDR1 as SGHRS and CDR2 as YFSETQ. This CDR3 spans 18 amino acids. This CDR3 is CASSLERGSGLPYNEQFF. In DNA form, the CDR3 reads TGCGCCAGCAGCTTAGAAAGAGGGTCGGGACTCCCCTACAATGAGCAGTTCTTC.

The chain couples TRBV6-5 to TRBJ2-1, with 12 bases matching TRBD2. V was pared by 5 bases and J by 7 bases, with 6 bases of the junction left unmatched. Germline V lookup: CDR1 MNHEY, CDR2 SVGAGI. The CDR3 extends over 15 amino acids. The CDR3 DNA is TGTGCCAGCAGTCCGACTAGCGGGAGTCGAAATGAGCAGTTCTTC. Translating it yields CASSPTSGSRNEQFF.

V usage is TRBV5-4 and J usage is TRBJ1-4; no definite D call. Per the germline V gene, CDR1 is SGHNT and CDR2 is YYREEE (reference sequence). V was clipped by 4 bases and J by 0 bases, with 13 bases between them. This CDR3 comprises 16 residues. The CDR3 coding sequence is TGTGCCAGCAGCCGGGAGGGCCCTGCAACTAATGAAAAACTGTTTTTT. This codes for CASSREGPATNEKLFF.

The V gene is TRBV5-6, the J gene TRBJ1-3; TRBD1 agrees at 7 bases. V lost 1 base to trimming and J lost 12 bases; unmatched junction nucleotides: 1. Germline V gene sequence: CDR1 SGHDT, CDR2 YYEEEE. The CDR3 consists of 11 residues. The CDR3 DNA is TGTGCCAGCAGCTTGACAGGGGACATATATTTT. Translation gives CASSLTGDIYF.

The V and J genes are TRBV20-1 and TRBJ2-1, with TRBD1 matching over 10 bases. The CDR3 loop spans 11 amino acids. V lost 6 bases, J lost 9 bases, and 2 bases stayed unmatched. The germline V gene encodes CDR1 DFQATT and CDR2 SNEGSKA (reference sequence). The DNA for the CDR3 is TGCAGTGCCGGACAGGGGGGTGAGCAGTTCTTC. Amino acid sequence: CSAGQGGEQFF.

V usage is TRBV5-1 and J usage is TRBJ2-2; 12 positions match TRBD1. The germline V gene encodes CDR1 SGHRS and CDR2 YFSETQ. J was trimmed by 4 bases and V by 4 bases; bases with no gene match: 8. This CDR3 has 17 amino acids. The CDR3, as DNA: TGCGCCAGCAGCGCCGGGACAGGGGGCGCAAGCACCGGGGAGCTGTTTTTT. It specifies CASSAGTGGASTGELFF.

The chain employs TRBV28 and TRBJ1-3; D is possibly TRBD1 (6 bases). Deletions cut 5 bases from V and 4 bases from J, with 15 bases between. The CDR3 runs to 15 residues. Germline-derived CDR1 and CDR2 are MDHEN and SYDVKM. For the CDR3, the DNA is TGTGCCAGCAGTCCCCCAGGGGCCAGGGGAAACACCATATATTTT. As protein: CASSPPGARGNTIYF.

The CDR3, as DNA: TGTGCCACACCCGGGACAGGAGGCAATTCACCCCTCCACTTT. This encodes CATPGTGGNSPLHF. The rearrangement joins TRBV28 to TRBJ1-6; 8 positions match TRBD1. The CDR3 runs 14 residues. Trimming at V came to 10 bases and at J to 7 bases, leaving 9 bases not matched to a gene. Looked up from germline, CDR1 is MDHEN and CDR2 is SYDVKM.

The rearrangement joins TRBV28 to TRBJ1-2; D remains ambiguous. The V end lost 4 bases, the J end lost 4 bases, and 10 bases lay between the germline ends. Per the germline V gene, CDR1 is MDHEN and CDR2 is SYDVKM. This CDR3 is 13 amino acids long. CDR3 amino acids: CASSSPPGYGYTF. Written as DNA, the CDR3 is TGTGCCAGCAGTTCCCCTCCCGGCTATGGCTACACCTTC.

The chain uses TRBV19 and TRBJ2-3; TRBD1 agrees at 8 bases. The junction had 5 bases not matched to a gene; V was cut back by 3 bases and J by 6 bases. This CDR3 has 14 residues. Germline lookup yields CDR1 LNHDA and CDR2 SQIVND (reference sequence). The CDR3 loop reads CASSMQGARDTQYF. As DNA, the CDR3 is TGTGCCAGTAGTATGCAGGGGGCGCGGGATACGCAGTATTTT.

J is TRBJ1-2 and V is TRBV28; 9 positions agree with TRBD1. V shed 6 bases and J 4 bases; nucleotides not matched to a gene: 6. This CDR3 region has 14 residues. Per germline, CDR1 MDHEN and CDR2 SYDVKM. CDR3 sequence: CASSFRDRVYGYTF. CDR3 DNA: TGTGCCAGCAGCTTCCGGGACAGGGTCTATGGCTACACCTTC.

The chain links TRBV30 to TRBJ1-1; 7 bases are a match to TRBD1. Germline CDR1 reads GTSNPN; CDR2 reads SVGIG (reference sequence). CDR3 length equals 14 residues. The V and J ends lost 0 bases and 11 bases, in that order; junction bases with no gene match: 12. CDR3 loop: CAWSVTTGQLFAFF. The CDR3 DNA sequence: TGTGCCTGGAGTGTAACTACGGGACAGCTTTTTGCTTTCTTT.

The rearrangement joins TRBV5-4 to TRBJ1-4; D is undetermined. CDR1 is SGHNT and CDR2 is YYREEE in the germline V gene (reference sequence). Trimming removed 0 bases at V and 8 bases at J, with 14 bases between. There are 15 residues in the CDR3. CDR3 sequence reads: CASSLAHRTGEKLFF. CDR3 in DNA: TGTGCCAGCAGCTTGGCCCACCGAACGGGGGAAAAACTGTTTTTT. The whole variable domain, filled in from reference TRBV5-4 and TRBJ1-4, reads ETGVTQSPTHLIKTRGQQVTLRCSSQSGHNTVSWYQQALGQGPQFIFQYYREEENGRGNFPPRFSGLQFPNYSSELNVNALELDDSALYLCASSLAHRTGEKLFFGSGTQLSVL.

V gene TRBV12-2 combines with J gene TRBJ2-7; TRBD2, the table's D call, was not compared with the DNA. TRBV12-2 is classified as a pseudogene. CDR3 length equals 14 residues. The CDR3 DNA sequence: TGTGCAAGTCGGATAGCGGAAAGGAGATACGAGCAGTACGTC. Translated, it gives CASRIAERRYEQYV.

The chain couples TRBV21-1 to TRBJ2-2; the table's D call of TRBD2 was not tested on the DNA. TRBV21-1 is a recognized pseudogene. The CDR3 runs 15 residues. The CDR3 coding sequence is TGTGCCACCATCGGGACTAGCTCAAACACCGGGGAGCTGTTTTTT. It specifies CATIGTSSNTGELFF.

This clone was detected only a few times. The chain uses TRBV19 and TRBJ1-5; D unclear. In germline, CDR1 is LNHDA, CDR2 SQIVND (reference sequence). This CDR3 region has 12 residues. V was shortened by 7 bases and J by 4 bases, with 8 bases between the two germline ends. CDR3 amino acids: CASIGANQPQHF. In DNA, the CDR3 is TGTGCCAGTATCGGAGCTAATCAGCCCCAGCATTTT.

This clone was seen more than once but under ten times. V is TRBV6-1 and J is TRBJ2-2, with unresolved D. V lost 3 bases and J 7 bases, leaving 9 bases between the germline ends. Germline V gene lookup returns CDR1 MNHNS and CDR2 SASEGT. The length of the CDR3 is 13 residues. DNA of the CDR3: TGTGCCAGCAGTGACACCCTAGTCGGGGAGCTGTTTTTT. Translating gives CASSDTLVGELFF.

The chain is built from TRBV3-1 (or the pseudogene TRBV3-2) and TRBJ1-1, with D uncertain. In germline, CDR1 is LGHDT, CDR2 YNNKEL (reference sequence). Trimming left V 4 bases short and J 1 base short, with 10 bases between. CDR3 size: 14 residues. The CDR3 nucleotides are TGTGCCAGCAGCCCTTCGGCAGGGAACACTGAAGCTTTCTTT. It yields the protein CASSPSAGNTEAFF.

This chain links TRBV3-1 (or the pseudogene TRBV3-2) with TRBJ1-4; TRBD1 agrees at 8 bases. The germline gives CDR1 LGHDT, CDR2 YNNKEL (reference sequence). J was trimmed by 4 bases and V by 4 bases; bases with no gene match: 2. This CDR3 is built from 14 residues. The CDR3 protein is CASSPGQVNEKLFF. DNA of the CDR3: TGTGCCAGCAGCCCGGGACAGGTTAATGAAAAACTGTTTTTT.

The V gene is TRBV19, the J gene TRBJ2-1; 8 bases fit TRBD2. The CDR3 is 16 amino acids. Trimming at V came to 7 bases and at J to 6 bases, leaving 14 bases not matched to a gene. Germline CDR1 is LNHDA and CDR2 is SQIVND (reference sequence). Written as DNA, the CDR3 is TGTGCCAGTACCCCCCCGGGACTAGGATCGGGCAATGAGCAGTTCTTC. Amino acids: CASTPPGLGSGNEQFF.

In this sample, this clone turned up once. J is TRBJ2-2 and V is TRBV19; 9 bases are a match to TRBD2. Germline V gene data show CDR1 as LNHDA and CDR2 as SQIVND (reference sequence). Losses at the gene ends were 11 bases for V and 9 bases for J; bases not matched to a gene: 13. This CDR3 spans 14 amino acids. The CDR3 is CASSRGGRAWELFF. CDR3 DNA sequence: TGTGCCTCCTCTAGGGGCGGGAGGGCCTGGGAGCTGTTTTTT.

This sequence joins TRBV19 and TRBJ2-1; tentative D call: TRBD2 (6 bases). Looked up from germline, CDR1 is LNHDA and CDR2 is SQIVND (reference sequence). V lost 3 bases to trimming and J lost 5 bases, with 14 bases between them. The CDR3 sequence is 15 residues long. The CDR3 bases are TGTGCCAGTAGTATCGTCGGCGGGACCCACAATGAGCAGTTCTTC. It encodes CASSIVGGTHNEQFF.